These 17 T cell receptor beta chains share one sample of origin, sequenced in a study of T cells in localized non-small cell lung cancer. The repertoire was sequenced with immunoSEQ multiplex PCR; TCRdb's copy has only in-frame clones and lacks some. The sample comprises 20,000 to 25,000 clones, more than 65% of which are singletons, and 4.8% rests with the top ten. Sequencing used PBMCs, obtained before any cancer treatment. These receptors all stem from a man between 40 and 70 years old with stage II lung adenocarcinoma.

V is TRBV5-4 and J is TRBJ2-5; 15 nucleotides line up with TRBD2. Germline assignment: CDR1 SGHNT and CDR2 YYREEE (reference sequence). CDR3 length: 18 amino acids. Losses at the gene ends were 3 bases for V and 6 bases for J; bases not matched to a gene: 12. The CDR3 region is CASSSRTSGGAGEKTQYF. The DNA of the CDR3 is TGTGCCAGCAGCTCCCGGACTAGCGGGGGGGCCGGAGAAAAGACCCAGTACTTC.

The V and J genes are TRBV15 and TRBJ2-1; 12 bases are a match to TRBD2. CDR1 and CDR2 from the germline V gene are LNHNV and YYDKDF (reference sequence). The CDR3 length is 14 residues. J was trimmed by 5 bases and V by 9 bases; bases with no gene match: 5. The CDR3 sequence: CATSRLAGDNEQFF. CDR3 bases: TGTGCCACTTCAAGACTAGCGGGAGACAATGAGCAGTTCTTC.

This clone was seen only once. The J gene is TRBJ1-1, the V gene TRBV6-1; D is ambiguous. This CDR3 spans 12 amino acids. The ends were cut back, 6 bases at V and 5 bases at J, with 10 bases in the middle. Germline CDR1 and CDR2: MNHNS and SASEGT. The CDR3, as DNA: TGTGCCAGCAGCACGGCGCGGACTGAAGCTTTCTTT. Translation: CASSTARTEAFF.

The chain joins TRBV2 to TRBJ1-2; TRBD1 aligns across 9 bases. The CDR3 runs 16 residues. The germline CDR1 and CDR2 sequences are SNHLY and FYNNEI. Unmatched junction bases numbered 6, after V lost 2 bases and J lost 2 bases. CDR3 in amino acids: CASSEIQGQGNYGYTF. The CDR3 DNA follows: TGTGCCAGCAGTGAAATTCAAGGACAGGGGAACTATGGCTACACCTTC. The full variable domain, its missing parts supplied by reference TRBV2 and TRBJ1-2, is EPEVTQTPSHQVTQMGQEVILRCVPISNHLYFYWYRQILGQKVEFLVSFYNNEISEKSEIFDDQFSVERPDGSNFTLKIRSTKLEDSAMYFCASSEIQGQGNYGYTFGSGTRLTVV.

CDR3 region: CASSQLGTSGRREQFF. CDR3 nucleotides: TGTGCCAGCAGCCAACTCGGGACTAGCGGGAGAAGGGAGCAGTTCTTC. This chain joins TRBV14 and TRBJ2-1; 14 bases are shared with TRBD2. The V gene end was trimmed by 2 bases and the J gene end by 10 bases; junction bases not matched to a gene: 7. In germline, CDR1 is SGHDN, CDR2 FVKESK. The CDR3 is 16 amino acids. The full variable domain, in which reference TRBV14 and TRBJ2-1 provide the parts outside the CDR3, is EAGVTQFPSHSVIEKGQTVTLRCDPISGHDNLYWYRRVMGKEIKFLLHFVKESKQDESGMPNNRFLAERTGGTYSTLKVQPAELEDSGVYFCASSQLGTSGRREQFFGPGTRLTVL.

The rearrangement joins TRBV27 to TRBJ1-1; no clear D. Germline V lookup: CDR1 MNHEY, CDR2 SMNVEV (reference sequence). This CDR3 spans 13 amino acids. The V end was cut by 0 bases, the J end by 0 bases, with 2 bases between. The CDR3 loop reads CASSLSLNTEAFF. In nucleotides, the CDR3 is TGTGCCAGCAGTTTATCCTTGAACACTGAAGCTTTCTTT.

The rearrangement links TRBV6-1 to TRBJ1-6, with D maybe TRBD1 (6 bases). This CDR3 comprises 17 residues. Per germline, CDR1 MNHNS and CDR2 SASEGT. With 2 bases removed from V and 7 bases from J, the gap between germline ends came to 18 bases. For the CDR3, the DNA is TGTGCCAGCAGTGAACAGTTGAAGGGGGTAGGAAATTCACCCCTCCACTTT. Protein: CASSEQLKGVGNSPLHF.

The CDR3 nucleotides are TGTGCCAGTAGTATCGACAGGGGAAGCGGCTACACCTTC. Protein product: CASSIDRGSGYTF. The chain recombines TRBV19 with TRBJ1-2, with 8 positions matching TRBD1. The germline gives CDR1 LNHDA, CDR2 SQIVND (reference sequence). CDR3 length equals 13 residues. V was pared by 3 bases and J by 8 bases, with 5 bases of the junction left unmatched.

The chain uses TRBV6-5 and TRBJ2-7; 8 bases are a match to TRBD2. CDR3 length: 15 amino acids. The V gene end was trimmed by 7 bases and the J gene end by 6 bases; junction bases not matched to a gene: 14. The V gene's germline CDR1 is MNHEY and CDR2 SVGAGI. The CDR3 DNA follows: TGTGCCAGCACCGATTGGTCTAGCGGGCCGGTCGAGCAGTACTTC. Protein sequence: CASTDWSSGPVEQYF.

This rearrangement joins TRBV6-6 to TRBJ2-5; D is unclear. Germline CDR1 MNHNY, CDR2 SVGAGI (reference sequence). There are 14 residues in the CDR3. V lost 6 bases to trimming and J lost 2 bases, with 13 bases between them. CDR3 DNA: TGTGCCAGCAGGAATGGAATTCAGCAAGAGACCCAGTACTTC. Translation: CASRNGIQQETQYF.

CDR3 amino acids: CAWSVGLNNEQFF. The CDR3 DNA reads TGTGCCTGGAGTGTAGGACTAAACAATGAGCAGTTCTTC. This chain uses TRBV30 with TRBJ2-1, with D perhaps matching TRBD2 (6 bases). CDR3 length: 13 residues. Germline CDR1 reads GTSNPN; CDR2 reads SVGIG (reference sequence). The V gene lost 0 bases and the J gene lost 5 bases, with 8 bases spanning the gap.

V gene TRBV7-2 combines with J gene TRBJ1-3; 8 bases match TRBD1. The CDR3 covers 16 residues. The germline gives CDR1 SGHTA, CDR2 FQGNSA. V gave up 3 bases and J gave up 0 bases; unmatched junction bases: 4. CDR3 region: CASSLGQADSGNTIYF. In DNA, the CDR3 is TGTGCCAGCAGCTTGGGACAGGCAGACTCTGGAAACACCATATATTTT.

The CDR3 reads CASSLVERGKLFF. The CDR3 nucleotides read TGTGCCAGCAGCTTAGTTGAGCGCGGAAAACTGTTTTTT. The chain employs TRBV7-9 and TRBJ1-4; D is unclear. This CDR3 is built from 13 residues. The germline CDR1 and CDR2 sequences are SEHNR and FQNEAQ (reference sequence). The V end was cut by 1 base, the J end by 10 bases, with 10 bases between.

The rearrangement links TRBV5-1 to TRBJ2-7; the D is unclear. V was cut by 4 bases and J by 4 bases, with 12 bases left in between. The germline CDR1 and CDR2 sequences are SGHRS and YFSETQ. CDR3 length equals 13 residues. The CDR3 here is CASSKDGWYEQYF. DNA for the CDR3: TGCGCCAGCAGCAAGGACGGGTGGTACGAGCAGTACTTC.

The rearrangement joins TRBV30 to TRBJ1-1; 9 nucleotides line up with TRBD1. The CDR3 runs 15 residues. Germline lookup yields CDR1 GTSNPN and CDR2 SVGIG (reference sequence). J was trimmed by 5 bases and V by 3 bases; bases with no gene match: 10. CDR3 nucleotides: TGTGCCTGGAGAATCTCGGGACAGGGAGGGACTGAAGCTTTCTTT. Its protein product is CAWRISGQGGTEAFF.

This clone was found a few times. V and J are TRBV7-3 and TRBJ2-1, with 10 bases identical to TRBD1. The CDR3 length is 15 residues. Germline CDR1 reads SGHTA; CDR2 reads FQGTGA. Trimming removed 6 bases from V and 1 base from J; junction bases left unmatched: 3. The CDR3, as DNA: TGTGCCAGCAGGCCGGACAGGGGGTCCTACAATGAGCAGTTCTTC. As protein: CASRPDRGSYNEQFF.

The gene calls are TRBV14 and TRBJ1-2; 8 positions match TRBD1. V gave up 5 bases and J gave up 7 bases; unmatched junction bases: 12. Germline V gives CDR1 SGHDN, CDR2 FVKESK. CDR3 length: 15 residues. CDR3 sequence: CASSFGTGFGGGYTF. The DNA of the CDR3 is TGTGCCAGCAGCTTCGGGACAGGATTTGGAGGTGGCTACACCTTC.